Listed below are T cell receptor beta chains from one sample, sequenced in a study of T cell repertoires in ileal Crohn's disease. Only in-frame clones appear in the TCRdb table, and some are missing; sequencing was by immunoSEQ multiplex PCR. The table has over 4,000 clones, about 70% seen once. The sample consisted of ileal tissue. The receptors were sampled from an adult with Crohn's disease. Both conserved end residues are part of each CDR3. Fields, in order: CDR3 DNA, CDR3 protein, clone size, CDR3 length, V gene, D gene, J gene. The D gene is left open where the match is weak. Clone sizes are given selectively: once, few, many, or a class where the clone is expanded.

DNA: TGCGCCAGCAGCTTGGACCCTAGCGGGGACGAGCAGTACTTC; CDR3: CASSLDPSGDEQYF; size: NA; length: 14; V: TRBV5-1; D: TRBD2; J: TRBJ2-7
DNA: TGCGCCAGCAGCCGAGAACTAGCGGGGGGCTATTTAGAGACCCAGTACTTC; CDR3: CASSRELAGGYLETQYF; size: few; length: 17; V: TRBV4-1; D: TRBD2; J: TRBJ2-5
DNA: TGTGCCTGGAGTGGGACAGGGGGCATGAACACTGAAGCTTTCTTT; CDR3: CAWSGTGGMNTEAFF; size: NA; length: 15; V: TRBV30; D: TRBD1; J: TRBJ1-1
DNA: TGTGCCAGCAGCTTGGGGGCACCGAACACTGAAGCTTTCTTT; CDR3: CASSLGAPNTEAFF; size: NA; length: 14; V: TRBV5-4; D: NA; J: TRBJ1-1
DNA: TGTGCCAGCAGCTTAACAGAGGGCTATGGCTACACCTTC; CDR3: CASSLTEGYGYTF; size: NA; length: 13; V: TRBV7-3; D: NA; J: TRBJ1-2
DNA: TGTGCCTGGGGACTTGGGGAGACCCAGTACTTC; CDR3: CAWGLGETQYF; size: NA; length: 11; V: TRBV30; D: NA; J: TRBJ2-5
DNA: TGTGCCAGCAGCTTCGGACTAGCGGGGACAGATACGCAGTATTTT; CDR3: CASSFGLAGTDTQYF; size: NA; length: 15; V: TRBV11-2; D: TRBD2; J: TRBJ2-3
DNA: TGTGCCAGCAGCTTAGGGAGAACAAGCACTGAAGCTTTCTTT; CDR3: CASSLGRTSTEAFF; size: NA; length: 14; V: TRBV11-2; D: NA; J: TRBJ1-1
DNA: TGTGCCTGGAGGAAGGGGTACCAGATGGCTAACTATGGCTACACCTTC; CDR3: CAWRKGYQMANYGYTF; size: once; length: 16; V: TRBV30; D: NA; J: TRBJ1-2
DNA: TGTGCTAGTGGTTTGTCTCGGACAGGGGGGGCCCAAGCTTTCTTT; CDR3: CASGLSRTGGAQAFF; size: NA; length: 15; V: TRBV12-5; D: TRBD1; J: TRBJ1-1
DNA: TGTGCCAGCAGCTCCGACGGGGGATCCGGAAACACCATATATTTT; CDR3: CASSSDGGSGNTIYF; size: NA; length: 15; V: TRBV4-2; D: NA; J: TRBJ1-3
DNA: TGTGCCAGCAGCCAGGGGGTCGGGGTCTATGGCTACACCTTC; CDR3: CASSQGVGVYGYTF; size: NA; length: 14; V: TRBV7-2; D: TRBD1; J: TRBJ1-2
DNA: TGTGCCAGCAGCGTAGGACTTCACCCCTACGAGCAGTACTTC; CDR3: CASSVGLHPYEQYF; size: NA; length: 14; V: TRBV9; D: NA; J: TRBJ2-7
DNA: TGTGCCAGCAGTTACTCATCGGTGAACACTGAAGCTTTCTTT; CDR3: CASSYSSVNTEAFF; size: NA; length: 14; V: TRBV6-6; D: NA; J: TRBJ1-1
DNA: TGTGCCAGCGCCGAGTCTAGCGGGACATACAATGAGCAGTTCTTC; CDR3: CASAESSGTYNEQFF; size: few; length: 15; V: TRBV7-3; D: TRBD2; J: TRBJ2-1
DNA: TGTGCCAGCAGCTTCTCCGGGACTAGCGAGTACAATGAGCAGTTCTTC; CDR3: CASSFSGTSEYNEQFF; size: NA; length: 16; V: TRBV7-2; D: TRBD2; J: TRBJ2-1